The subject of this entry is one TCR beta chain. As yet, its antigen is unknown. Other DNA sequences in this specimen translate into the identical CDR3. Study processing details: From ImmunoSEQ came sequences covering only the junction and carrying no quality scores, so filtering differed. The protocol was immunoSEQ multiplex PCR, while the TCRdb copy is restricted to in-frame clones and leaves out a portion. From that table come the V and J calls and clone size; the DNA was used to work out D and trimming. The table shows some 1,400,000 clones, with around 97% occurring only once. These data come from a study of shared clonotypes between healthy human individuals. Study summary: There were three CD4 naive, three CD4 memory, two CD8 naive and one CD8 memory plates per donor. Study conclusions and caveats: Compared with memory subsets, naive subsets generally had larger estimated richness.

The CDR3 extends over 13 amino acids. Deletions cut 4 bases from V and 5 bases from J, with 9 bases between. CDR1 and CDR2 from the germline V gene are SGHDN and FVKESK. The chain employs TRBV14 and TRBJ2-1, with D possibly being TRBD1 (5 bases). What was sequenced was naive CD4+ T cells sorted from blood. The subset is: CD45RA+ positively selected. The TCR originated in a man in his thirties or forties in good health. CDR3 protein: CASSRQLDNEQFF. CDR3 coding DNA: TGTGCCAGCAGCCGACAGCTAGACAATGAGCAGTTCTTC.